Here is one T cell receptor beta chain with its context. What it binds is not known. This sample also contains other DNA sequences that code for the same CDR3. The CDR3 has 13 residues. Germline-derived CDR1 and CDR2 are MNHEY and SMNVEV (reference sequence). V lost 6 bases and J lost 4; bases outside the gene matches: 6. TCRdb keeps only in-frame clones here, not all; method: immunoSEQ multiplex PCR. The profile shows a few hundred thousand clones, 75% to 95% of them singletons. Sample treatment: over 15 received Ad26.COV2.S at low or high dose, single or two shots; several received placebo; per-sample allocation not given. Samples came from day 63 after the first vaccine or placebo injection. An Ad26 vector expressing Wuhan-strain SARS-CoV-2 spike served as the vaccine. This specimen belongs to a study of Ad26.COV2.S vaccination and SARS-CoV-2 variants. Whole-study results and caveats: It was found that vaccine and placebo recipients had similar non-spike TCR breadth.

The V gene is TRBV27, the J gene TRBJ2-7; 7 bases are a match to TRBD2. The TCR originated in a person between 18 and 59 years old who received the Ad26.COV2.S COVID-19 vaccine or a placebo. Sequenced material: peripheral blood, taken in a trial of Ad26.COV2.S vaccine versus placebo. The CDR3 loop is CASSPGLSYEQYF. As DNA, the CDR3 is TGTGCCAGCAGCCCGGGACTATCGTACGAGCAGTACTTC.